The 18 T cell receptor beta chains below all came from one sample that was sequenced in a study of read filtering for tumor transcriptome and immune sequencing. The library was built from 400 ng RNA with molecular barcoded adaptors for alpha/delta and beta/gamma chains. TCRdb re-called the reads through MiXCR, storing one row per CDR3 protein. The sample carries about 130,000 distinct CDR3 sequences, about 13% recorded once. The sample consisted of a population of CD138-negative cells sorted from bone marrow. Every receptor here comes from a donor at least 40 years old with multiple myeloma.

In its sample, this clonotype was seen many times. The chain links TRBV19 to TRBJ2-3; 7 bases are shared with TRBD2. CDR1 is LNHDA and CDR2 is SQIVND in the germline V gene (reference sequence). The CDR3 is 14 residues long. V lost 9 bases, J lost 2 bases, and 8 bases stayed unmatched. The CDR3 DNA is TGTGCCAGCTCGGGGGGAGTCTACACAGATACGCAGTATTTT. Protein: CASSGGVYTDTQYF.

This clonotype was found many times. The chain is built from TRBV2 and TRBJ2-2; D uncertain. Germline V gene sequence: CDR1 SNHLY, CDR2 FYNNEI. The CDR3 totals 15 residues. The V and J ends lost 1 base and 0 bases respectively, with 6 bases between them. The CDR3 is CASSEVSANTGELFF. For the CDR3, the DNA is TGTGCCAGCAGTGAAGTTTCCGCGAACACCGGGGAGCTGTTTTTT.

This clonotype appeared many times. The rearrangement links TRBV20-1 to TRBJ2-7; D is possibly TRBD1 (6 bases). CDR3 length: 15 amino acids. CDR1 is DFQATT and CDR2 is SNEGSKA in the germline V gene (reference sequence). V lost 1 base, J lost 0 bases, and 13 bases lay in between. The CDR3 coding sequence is TGCAGTGCTAGAGGTACTGGGACATCCTCCTACGAGCAGTACTTC. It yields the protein CSARGTGTSSYEQYF.

CDR3 sequence reads: CSALRIEGETQYF. As DNA, the CDR3 is TGCAGTGCACTCAGGATAGAAGGAGAGACCCAGTACTTC. This sequence joins TRBV20-1 and TRBJ2-5, with D hard to call. Trimming took 6 bases from V and 4 from J, leaving 15 bases between them. Germline CDR1 and CDR2: DFQATT and SNEGSKA (reference sequence). The CDR3 length is 13 residues.

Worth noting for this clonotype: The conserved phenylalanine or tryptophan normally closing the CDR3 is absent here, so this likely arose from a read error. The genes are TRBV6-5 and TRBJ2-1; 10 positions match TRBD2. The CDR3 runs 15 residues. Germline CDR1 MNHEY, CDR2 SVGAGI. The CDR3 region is CAGSYSASGSNEQFL. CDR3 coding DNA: TGTGCCGGCAGTTACTCGGCTAGCGGGAGTAATGAGCAGTTCCTC.

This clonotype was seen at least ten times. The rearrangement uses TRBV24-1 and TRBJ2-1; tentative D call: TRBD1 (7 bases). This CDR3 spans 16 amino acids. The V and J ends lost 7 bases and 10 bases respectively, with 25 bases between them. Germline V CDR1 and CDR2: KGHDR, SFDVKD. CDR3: CATSPGGLLKGREQFF. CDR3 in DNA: TGTGCCACCAGCCCAGGGGGACTCCTTAAGGGGAGAGAGCAGTTCTTC.

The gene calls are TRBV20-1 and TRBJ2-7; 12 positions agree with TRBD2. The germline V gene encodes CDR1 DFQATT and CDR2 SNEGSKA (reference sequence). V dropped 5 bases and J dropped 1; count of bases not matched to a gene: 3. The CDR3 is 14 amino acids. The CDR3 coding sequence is TGCAGTGCTCCAGGGACTAGCGGGTCCTACGAGCAGTACTTC. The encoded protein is CSAPGTSGSYEQYF.

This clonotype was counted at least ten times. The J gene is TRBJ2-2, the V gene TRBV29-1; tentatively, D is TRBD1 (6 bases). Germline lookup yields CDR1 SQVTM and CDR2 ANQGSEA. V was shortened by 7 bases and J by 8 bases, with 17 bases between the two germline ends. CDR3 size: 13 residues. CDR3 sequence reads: CSGTDRQRGELFF. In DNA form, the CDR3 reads TGCAGCGGGACAGACAGACAAAGAGGGGAGCTGTTTTTT.

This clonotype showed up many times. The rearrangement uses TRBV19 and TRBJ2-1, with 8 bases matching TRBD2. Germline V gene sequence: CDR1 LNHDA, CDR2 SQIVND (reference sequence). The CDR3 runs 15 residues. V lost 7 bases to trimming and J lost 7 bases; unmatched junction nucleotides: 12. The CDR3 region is CASTPGGVRVNEQFF. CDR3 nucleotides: TGTGCCAGTACCCCGGGGGGGGTACGGGTTAATGAGCAGTTCTTC.

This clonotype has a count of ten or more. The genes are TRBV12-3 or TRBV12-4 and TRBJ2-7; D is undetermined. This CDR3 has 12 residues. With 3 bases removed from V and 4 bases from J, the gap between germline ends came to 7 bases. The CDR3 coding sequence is TGTGCCAGCAGTTTCCCCGGGTACGAGCAGTACTTC. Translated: CASSFPGYEQYF.

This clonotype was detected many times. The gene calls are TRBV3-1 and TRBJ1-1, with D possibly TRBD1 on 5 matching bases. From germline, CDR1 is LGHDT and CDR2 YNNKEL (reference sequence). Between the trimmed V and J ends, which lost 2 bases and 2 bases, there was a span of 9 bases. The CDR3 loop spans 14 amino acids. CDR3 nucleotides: TGTGCCAGCAGCCAACGGCGGACAAACACTGAAGCTTTCTTT. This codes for CASSQRRTNTEAFF.

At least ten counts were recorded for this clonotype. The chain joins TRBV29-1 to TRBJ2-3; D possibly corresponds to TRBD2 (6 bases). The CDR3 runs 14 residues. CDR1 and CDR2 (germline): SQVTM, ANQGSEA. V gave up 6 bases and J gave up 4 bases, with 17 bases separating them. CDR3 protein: CSVAGLTAPDTQYF. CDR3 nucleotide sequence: TGCAGCGTAGCGGGCCTTACAGCCCCAGATACGCAGTATTTT.

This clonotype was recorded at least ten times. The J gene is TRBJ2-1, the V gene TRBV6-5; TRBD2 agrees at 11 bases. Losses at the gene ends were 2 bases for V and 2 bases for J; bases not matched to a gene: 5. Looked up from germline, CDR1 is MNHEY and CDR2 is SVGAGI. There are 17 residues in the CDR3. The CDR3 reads CASSYTLTSGTYNEQFF. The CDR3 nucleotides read TGTGCCAGCAGTTACACCCTGACTAGCGGGACCTACAATGAGCAGTTCTTC.

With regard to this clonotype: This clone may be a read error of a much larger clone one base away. CDR3 in amino acids: CSVESADTQYF. Here the CDR3 DNA reads TGCAGCGTTGAGAGCGCAGATACGCAGTATTTT. The chain carries TRBV29-1 and TRBJ2-3; D uncertain. This CDR3 spans 11 amino acids. V gave up 3 bases and J gave up 4 bases, with 5 bases separating them. CDR1 and CDR2 from the germline V gene are SQVTM and ANQGSEA.

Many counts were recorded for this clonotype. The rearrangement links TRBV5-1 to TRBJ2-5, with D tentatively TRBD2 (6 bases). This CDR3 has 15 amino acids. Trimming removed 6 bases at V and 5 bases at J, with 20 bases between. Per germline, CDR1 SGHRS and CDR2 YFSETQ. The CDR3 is CASKAFFEAGETQYF. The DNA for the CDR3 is TGCGCCAGCAAGGCTTTCTTCGAGGCGGGGGAGACCCAGTACTTC.

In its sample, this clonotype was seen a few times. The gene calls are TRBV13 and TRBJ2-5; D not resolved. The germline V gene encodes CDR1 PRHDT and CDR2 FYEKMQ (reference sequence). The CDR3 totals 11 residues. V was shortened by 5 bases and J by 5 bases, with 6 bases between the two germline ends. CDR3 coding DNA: TGTGCCAGCAGCCACGGGGAGACCCAGTACTTC. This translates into CASSHGETQYF.

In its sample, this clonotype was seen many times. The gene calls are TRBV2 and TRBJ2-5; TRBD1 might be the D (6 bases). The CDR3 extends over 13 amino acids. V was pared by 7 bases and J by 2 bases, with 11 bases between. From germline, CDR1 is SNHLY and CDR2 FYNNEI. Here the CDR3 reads CASTRQEQETQYF. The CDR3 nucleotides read TGTGCCAGCACCCGACAGGAGCAAGAGACCCAGTACTTC.

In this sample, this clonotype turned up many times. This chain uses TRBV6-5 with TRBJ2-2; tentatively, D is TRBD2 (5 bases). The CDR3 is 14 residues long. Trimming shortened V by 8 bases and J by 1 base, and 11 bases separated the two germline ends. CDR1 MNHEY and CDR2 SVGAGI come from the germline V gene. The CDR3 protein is CASLAPQNTGELFF. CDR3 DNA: TGTGCCAGCCTAGCACCACAGAACACCGGGGAGCTGTTTTTT.